One sample yielded the 24 T cell receptor beta chains listed below, sequenced in a study of cytomegalovirus exposure and HLA in healthy donors. Sequencing used immunoSEQ multiplex PCR; TCRdb keeps in-frame clones, though not all of them. The table records fewer than 85,000 clones, approximately 96% of them present only once. The sequencing sample was made of PBMCs. The receptors stem from a woman aged 18-30 years in good health and CMV-seronegative.

The chain employs TRBV5-5 and TRBJ2-7; D is undetermined. The CDR3 extends over 14 amino acids. Trimming took 2 bases from V and 0 from J, leaving 9 bases between them. Germline-derived CDR1 and CDR2 are SGHKS and YYEKEE (reference sequence). The CDR3 loop is CASSLTVHSYEQYF. The CDR3 nucleotides read TGTGCCAGCAGCTTAACAGTTCACTCCTACGAGCAGTACTTC.

The chain links TRBV6-1 to TRBJ1-2; TRBD1 agrees at 8 bases. The CDR3 has 12 residues. CDR1 and CDR2 (germline): MNHNS, SASEGT. With V trimmed by 6 bases and J by 6 bases, 3 bases remained unmatched. CDR3 bases: TGTGCCAGCAGGGGGACAGGAGATGGCTACACCTTC. Translating gives CASRGTGDGYTF.

The rearrangement joins TRBV6-5 to TRBJ1-1; possible D gene TRBD1, 5 bases. The CDR3 is made up of 14 amino acids. Germline CDR1 reads MNHEY; CDR2 reads SVGAGI. The V and J ends lost 2 bases and 1 base respectively, with 8 bases between them. CDR3 region: CASSYNRRNTEAFF. The CDR3, as DNA: TGTGCCAGCAGTTACAACAGGCGGAACACTGAAGCTTTCTTT.

The chain recombines TRBV27 with TRBJ2-5; TRBD1 matches at 8 bases. CDR3 size: 16 residues. V gave up 2 bases and J gave up 2 bases; unmatched junction bases: 7. In germline, CDR1 is MNHEY, CDR2 SMNVEV (reference sequence). CDR3 DNA sequence: TGTGCCAGCAGTTTAGGGGGCGGGACAGGTCAAGAGACCCAGTACTTC. Residues: CASSLGGGTGQETQYF.

The CDR3 bases are TGTGCCAGCAGAGGACACCACAATCAGCCCCAGCATTTT. Translated: CASRGHHNQPQHF. The chain recombines TRBV6-1 with TRBJ1-5, with TRBD1 as a possible D gene (5 bases). This CDR3 comprises 13 residues. Germline V gene data show CDR1 as MNHNS and CDR2 as SASEGT. Trimming pared 6 bases from V and 3 bases from J, leaving 9 bases between.

The chain couples TRBV13 to TRBJ2-1; 9 bases fit TRBD2. J was trimmed by 7 bases and V by 4 bases; bases with no gene match: 11. The germline CDR1 and CDR2 sequences are PRHDT and FYEKMQ (reference sequence). There are 16 residues in the CDR3. CDR3 in amino acids: CASSYEGGLAGNEQFF. The DNA of the CDR3 is TGTGCCAGCAGCTACGAGGGGGGACTAGCTGGGAATGAGCAGTTCTTC. The full variable domain, with the rest looked up from reference TRBV13 and TRBJ2-1, is AAGVIQSPRHLIKEKRETATLKCYPIPRHDTVYWYQQGPGQDPQFLISFYEKMQSDKGSIPDRFSAQQFSDYHSELNMSSLELGDSALYFCASSYEGGLAGNEQFFGPGTRLTVL.

J is TRBJ2-1 and V is TRBV6-4, with D perhaps matching TRBD1 (5 bases). Germline V gene data show CDR1 as MRHNA and CDR2 as SNTAGT. The V end was cut by 0 bases, the J end by 8 bases, with 11 bases between. This CDR3 contains 14 residues. The CDR3 bases are TGTGCCAGCAGTGACTCAGGCAGGGCCGATGAGCAGTTCTTC. It encodes CASSDSGRADEQFF.

This chain connects TRBV7-9 to TRBJ1-1; D not resolved. V lost 8 bases to trimming and J lost 3 bases, with 7 bases between them. Per the germline V gene, CDR1 is SEHNR and CDR2 is FQNEAQ (reference sequence). CDR3 length: 11 residues. CDR3 residues: CASEIYTEAFF. The CDR3 coding sequence is TGTGCCAGCGAGATCTACACTGAAGCTTTCTTT.

This clone was observed a single time. The chain combines TRBV29-1 with TRBJ2-3; TRBD2 is a possible D gene (5 bases). Germline CDR1 is SQVTM and CDR2 is ANQGSEA. The CDR3 has 13 amino acids. Trimming stripped 5 bases from V and 0 bases from J, with 9 bases between. Here the CDR3 reads CSVSSGSTDTQYF. In nucleotides, the CDR3 is TGCAGCGTTTCCTCGGGAAGCACAGATACGCAGTATTTT.

V is TRBV7-6 and J is TRBJ2-5; TRBD2 aligns across 9 bases. This CDR3 is 16 amino acids long. Germline CDR1 SGHVS, CDR2 FNYEAQ. J was trimmed by 3 bases and V by 2 bases; bases with no gene match: 7. CDR3 nucleotides: TGTGCCAGCAGCTTAACTGGCGGGAGGGGGAAAGAGACCCAGTACTTC. Translating it yields CASSLTGGRGKETQYF.

This clone was counted once. V usage is TRBV6-5 and J usage is TRBJ2-4, with D perhaps TRBD1 (6 bases). There are 16 residues in the CDR3. In germline, CDR1 is MNHEY, CDR2 SVGAGI. V was shortened by 0 bases and J by 4 bases, with 13 bases between the two germline ends. The CDR3 reads CASSYSIQGQKNIQYF. In DNA form, the CDR3 reads TGTGCCAGCAGTTACTCGATACAGGGCCAAAAAAACATTCAGTACTTC.

The rearrangement uses TRBV11-3 and TRBJ1-1; TRBD1 is a possible D gene (6 bases). CDR1 is SGHNT and CDR2 is YENEEA in the germline V gene. Trimming pared 4 bases from V and 3 bases from J, leaving 12 bases between. The CDR3 is made up of 14 amino acids. The CDR3 region is CASSSDSGDTEAFF. CDR3 in DNA: TGTGCCAGCAGCTCCGATTCAGGGGACACTGAAGCTTTCTTT.

V and J are TRBV11-2 and TRBJ1-1; the D is unclear. The CDR3 is 14 residues long. Looked up from germline, CDR1 is SGHAT and CDR2 is FQNNGV. Trimming took off 0 bases at V and 11 bases at J, with 16 bases between the two ends. The CDR3 region is CASSLDGRRRGAFF. CDR3 DNA sequence: TGTGCCAGCAGCTTAGACGGGAGGCGGCGAGGGGCTTTCTTT. Full variable domain (rest looked up from reference TRBV11-2 and TRBJ1-1): EAGVAQSPRYKIIEKRQSVAFWCNPISGHATLYWYQQILGQGPKLLIQFQNNGVVDDSQLPKDRFSAERLKGVDSTLKIQPAKLEDSAVYLCASSLDGRRRGAFFGQGTRLTVV.

In nucleotides, the CDR3 is TGTGCCAGCAGCTTAGGTCCAGGGGTGGGCTATGGCTACACCTTC. It specifies CASSLGPGVGYGYTF. The chain carries TRBV11-2 and TRBJ1-2; weak D call: TRBD1 (6 bases). The CDR3 sequence is 15 residues long. Deletions cut 1 base from V and 4 bases from J, with 13 bases between. The germline V gene encodes CDR1 SGHAT and CDR2 FQNNGV.

CDR3 region: CASPHRGSLNTEAFF. DNA of the CDR3: TGTGCCAGCCCCCACCGGGGTTCCTTGAACACTGAAGCTTTCTTT. The rearrangement links TRBV21-1 to TRBJ1-1. TRBV21-1 is labeled a pseudogene. This CDR3 has 15 amino acids.

This chain links TRBV27 with TRBJ2-5; a weak D match, TRBD1 (5 bases). This CDR3 has 13 amino acids. V dropped 5 bases and J dropped 8 bases, with 15 bases sitting between them. The germline CDR1 and CDR2 sequences are MNHEY and SMNVEV (reference sequence). CDR3 residues: CASSVTARDTQYF. In DNA, the CDR3 is TGTGCCAGCAGTGTGACAGCAAGAGACACCCAGTACTTC.

The chain joins TRBV2 to TRBJ2-7, with D perhaps matching TRBD1 (6 bases). The CDR3 totals 14 residues. Germline assignment: CDR1 SNHLY and CDR2 FYNNEI. V lost 6 bases and J 2 bases, leaving 14 bases between the germline ends. The CDR3 protein is CASRGIQGPYEQYF. The CDR3 DNA is TGTGCCAGCAGGGGTATACAGGGACCCTACGAGCAGTACTTC.

This chain connects TRBV27 to TRBJ2-1, with 10 positions matching TRBD2. The CDR3 has 15 residues. Germline assignment: CDR1 MNHEY and CDR2 SMNVEV (reference sequence). Trimming at V came to 8 bases and at J to 7 bases, leaving 11 bases not matched to a gene. DNA for the CDR3: TGTGCCAGCCACCCCGGGACTAGCGAGAGAAATGAGCAGTTCTTC. It codes for CASHPGTSERNEQFF.

The rearrangement links TRBV6-5 to TRBJ2-7; 10 bases agree with TRBD2. Germline V gene data show CDR1 as MNHEY and CDR2 as SVGAGI. V lost 5 bases and J lost 6; bases outside the gene matches: 10. This CDR3 has 15 residues. The CDR3 nucleotides read TGTGCCAGCAGTCCCATATCTAGCGGGAGTGGCGAGCAGTACTTC. Encoded protein: CASSPISSGSGEQYF.

This clone turned up a few times. The chain uses TRBV10-1 and TRBJ2-7; the match to TRBD1 covers 7 bases. The V and J ends lost 3 bases and 5 bases, in that order; junction bases with no gene match: 4. The V gene's germline CDR1 is WNHNN and CDR2 SYGVQD (reference sequence). The CDR3 runs to 13 residues. The CDR3 DNA follows: TGCGCCAGCAGTGATGGGCAGGGGGACGAGCAGTACTTC. It is translated as CASSDGQGDEQYF.

The chain is built from TRBV18 and TRBJ2-1; TRBD1 matches 10 bases. V shed 0 bases, J shed 6 bases, and the junction held 2 bases outside the gene matches. The V gene's germline CDR1 is KGHSH and CDR2 LQKENI. CDR3 length: 15 residues. Here the CDR3 reads CASSPPRTGGNEQFF. In DNA form, the CDR3 reads TGTGCCAGCTCACCACCGCGGACAGGGGGCAATGAGCAGTTCTTC.

This chain links TRBV19 with TRBJ2-3; D is possibly TRBD2 (6 bases). The CDR3 covers 15 residues. Trimming took 3 bases from V and 0 from J, leaving 10 bases between them. Germline V gene lookup returns CDR1 LNHDA and CDR2 SQIVND (reference sequence). The CDR3 reads CASSIGGESTDTQYF. In DNA, the CDR3 is TGTGCCAGTAGTATCGGAGGGGAAAGCACAGATACGCAGTATTTT.

The V call is TRBV28, the J call TRBJ1-5; the match to TRBD1 covers 7 bases. The V and J ends lost 6 bases and 0 bases, in that order; junction bases with no gene match: 11. CDR3 size: 17 residues. Germline loops: CDR1 MDHEN, CDR2 SYDVKM. CDR3 sequence (DNA): TGTGCCAGCAGCCACACCAGTGGGACAGATAGCAATCAGCCCCAGCATTTT. Its translation: CASSHTSGTDSNQPQHF.

The rearrangement uses TRBV9 and TRBJ2-3; possibly TRBD2 for D (6 bases). This CDR3 is built from 13 residues. The germline V gene encodes CDR1 SGDLS and CDR2 YYNGEE. V dropped 3 bases and J dropped 5 bases, with 10 bases sitting between them. The CDR3 region has the DNA TGTGCCAGCAGCGGAATTAGCGGAGATACGCAGTATTTT. Translated, it gives CASSGISGDTQYF. Full variable domain (rest looked up from reference TRBV9 and TRBJ2-3): DSGVTQTPKHLITATGQRVTLRCSPRSGDLSVYWYQQSLDQGLQFLIQYYNGEERAKGNILERFSAQQFPDLHSELNLSSLELGDSALYFCASSGISGDTQYFGPGTRLTVL.